This TCR beta chain emerged from a study of blood T cell repertoires in COVID-19. Produced via immunoSEQ multiplex PCR; TCRdb's table is partial and in-frame only. Seen here are 200,000 to 300,000 clones, around 83% observed once, and the top ten hold roughly 2%. The CDR3 totals 13 residues. The germline V gene has CDR1 ENHRY and CDR2 SYGVKD. V lost 3 bases to trimming and J lost 2 bases, with 7 bases between them. The V gene is TRBV10-3, the J gene TRBJ1-2; D ambiguous. The source is a man aged 30-40 years who had recovered from COVID-19. Sequencing input: peripheral blood. The chain's CDR3 is CAISEQSNYGYTF. DNA of the CDR3: TGTGCCATCAGTGAACAGTCGAACTATGGCTACACCTTC.